The clone carrying this T cell receptor beta chain was counted many times. What it binds is not known. This entry is derived from a study of T cell repertoires in cytomegalovirus infection. Across the whole study: Public signatures in TCR beta pointed to CMV infection and matching HLA type.

In TCRdb, the reads were re-called with MiXCR into one record per CDR3 protein. The data hold 150,000 to 200,000 distinct CDR3 sequences, with roughly 19% observed a single time. Study outcomes and limitations: Cumulative frequency of public TCR beta families picked out carriers of CMV plus the relevant HLA. HLA-C-restricted CMV clonotypes gave the most frequent clonotype in two of eight donors.

Trimming took off 3 bases at V and 6 bases at J, with 6 bases between the two ends. The CDR3 covers 12 residues. Germline CDR1 SNHLY, CDR2 FYNNEI. The TCR originated in a human donor in good health (CMV status not recorded). Some clones in this sample may be carry-over from other donors' samples. The sequenced sample was PBMCs. The chain links TRBV2 to TRBJ2-1; no reliable D call. CDR3 protein: CASSDGRNEQFF. The CDR3 coding sequence is TGTGCCAGCAGTGACGGGCGCAATGAGCAGTTCTTC.